The TCR beta chain under discussion was sequenced for a study of blood T cell repertoires in COVID-19 (dated by TCRdb to the early 2020s). Study-wide context: The collaborator samples originated in the United States, Italy and Spain and spanned the acute and convalescent phases of COVID-19. Samples were obtained from the ongoing ImmuneRACE study (first 160 participants) and from some 1,300 subjects provided by 6 global collaborators. Sample metadata almost always included a de-identified subject ID, COVID-19 status, age in years and sex. The prospective study material was composed of cDNA or gDNA derived from T cells, B-cell-depleted T cells, or PBMCs. Deeply sampled blood TCRbeta repertoires from subjects exposed to, actively infected with, or recovered from COVID-19 were included in the dataset. The repertoires were made available in a free public database intended to serve as a resource for research on the immune response to SARS-CoV-2. Where available, HLA class I and class II types were obtained from metadata supplied by the sample provider rather than from assay-based typing. Overall results and qualifications from the work: How much clinical and demographic metadata was included differed by source and by participant, and the metadata was provided uncurated.

A note on this clone: Its antigen is currently not known. Base qualities are missing; no much larger clone stands one base away.

TCRbeta CDR3 regions were amplified from genomic DNA using the immunoSEQ Assay, a bias-controlled multiplex PCR. The source study handled its data this way. Within the assay, amplification of reference gene primers was used to estimate how many nucleated cells each sample contained. Sequence reads were collapsed and filtered to measure the absolute abundance of every unique TCRbeta CDR3 rearrangement. For each sample, productive Simpson clonality was calculated by taking the square root of Simpson's diversity index across productive rearrangements. Imported from immuneACCESS, the table was reduced by TCRdb to in-frame sequences with V and J called. These copies leave out some clones; in studies compared against another copy, an unresolved V gene accounts for under half, and the cause of the remainder is not known. V and J calls and clone size follow that table, whereas D and trimming were derived from the DNA. A total of under 200,000 clones appear in this sample, about nine tenths of them only once. In total, the top ten clones hold 2% to 2.5% of the sample.

Whole blood was collected in K2EDTA tubes by collaborating institutions according to the institutions' own protocols. For TCRbeta analysis, collaborators shipped samples in one of three forms: frozen whole blood, isolated PBMCs, or DNA extracted from either of those sample types. This receptor was obtained from a man aged 65 to 79 with active or convalescent COVID-19. The specimen sequenced was peripheral blood.

Here is the DNA: TGCGCCAGCAGCCGGGACAGGGCGTACACAGATACGCAGTATTTT. Its translation reads: CASSRDRAYTDTQYF. The rearrangement joined TRBV5-1 to TRBJ2-3, and 9 bases in between align with TRBD1. V trim: 4 bases; J trim: 2 bases; unmatched bases: 5. CDR1 and CDR2 are read off the germline V gene as SGHRS and YFSETQ. Measured from the cysteine to the phenylalanine, the CDR3 is 15 residues long. Kept here is only the CDR3 DNA, which spans 45 bases and is read in frame from base 1.